This T cell receptor (beta chain) was identified during a study of T cell changes during pregnancy in multiple sclerosis. The germline CDR1 and CDR2 sequences are LGHNA and YNFKEQ. CDR3 length equals 12 residues. Germline trimming cut 2 bases from V and 8 bases from J; bases unmatched to any gene: 2. The data were produced by immunoSEQ multiplex PCR, yet TCRdb's version contains in-frame clones alone and is incomplete. The sample records about 44,000 clones, about 95% being singletons. The rearrangement uses TRBV4-2 and TRBJ1-1; TRBD1 agrees at 7 bases. The source is a female donor with multiple sclerosis, enrolled in a pregnancy study. The source material was peripheral blood, sampled in the second trimester of pregnancy. CDR3 DNA sequence: TGTGCCAGCAGCCAACACAGGGGCGAAGCTTTCTTT. This encodes CASSQHRGEAFF.